Listed below are T cell receptor beta chains from one sample, sequenced in a study of blood T cell repertoires in COVID-19. Profiled with immunoSEQ multiplex PCR; TCRdb holds only in-frame clones, not every one. The sample consists of over 110,000 clones, 80% of them appearing once. Material for sequencing was peripheral blood. These receptors were collected from a man aged 65 to 79 who had recovered from COVID-19. Each CDR3 is given with its conserved first and last residue. Fields, in order: J gene, clone size, V gene, D gene, CDR3 protein, CDR3 DNA. The D gene is left open where the match is weak. The size entry is marked missing in some rows and otherwise reads once, few, many or a size class.

>TRBJ1-1|NA|TRBV10-3|NA
CAVLRGNEAFF
TGTGCCGTCCTGAGGGGGAATGAAGCTTTCTTT
>TRBJ1-3|once|TRBV5-5|TRBD1
CASRPDRDRENTIYF
TGTGCCAGCAGACCGGACAGGGATAGGGAAAACACCATATATTTT
>TRBJ2-3|NA|TRBV9|NA
CASSDQMTDTQYF
TGTGCCAGCAGCGACCAGATGACAGATACGCAGTATTTT
>TRBJ1-2|NA|TRBV5-1|NA
CASSLDPGSHYGYTF
TGCGCCAGCAGCTTGGACCCGGGATCCCACTATGGCTACACCTTC
>TRBJ2-5|NA|TRBV7-6|NA
CASSLAPRGIETQYF
TGTGCCAGCAGCTTAGCTCCAAGAGGGATAGAGACCCAGTACTTC
>TRBJ2-3|NA|TRBV11-2|TRBD2
CASSLPTSGRAGDTQYF
TGTGCCAGCAGCTTACCAACCAGCGGGAGGGCGGGAGATACGCAGTATTTT
>TRBJ2-7|NA|TRBV27|TRBD2
CASSLSGASSYEQYF
TGTGCCAGCAGCCTTAGCGGGGCAAGCTCCTACGAGCAGTACTTC
>TRBJ2-5|NA|TRBV29-1|NA
CSVDRGSETQYF
TGCAGCGTTGACAGGGGCTCAGAGACCCAGTACTTC
>TRBJ2-3|NA|TRBV7-9|NA
CASSASLDWADTQYF
TGTGCCAGCAGCGCAAGCCTAGATTGGGCAGATACGCAGTATTTT
>TRBJ2-7|NA|TRBV2|TRBD2
CASSEAFRTSGRYYEQYF
TGTGCCAGCAGTGAAGCCTTTAGGACTAGCGGGAGGTACTACGAGCAGTACTTC
>TRBJ2-7|few|TRBV6-2/TRBV6-3|TRBD2
CASSRLAGGPFEQYF
TGTGCCAGCAGTCGACTAGCGGGAGGGCCTTTCGAGCAGTACTTC
>TRBJ2-1|NA|TRBV29-1|NA
CSVEDADSNSYNEQFF
TGCAGCGTTGAAGATGCGGACAGCAACTCCTACAATGAGCAGTTCTTC
>TRBJ2-7|NA|TRBV7-2|TRBD2
CASSQIAGVPNEQYF
TGTGCCAGCAGCCAAATAGCGGGAGTCCCCAACGAGCAGTACTTC
>TRBJ1-2|NA|TRBV5-1|NA
CASSPGYGYTF
TGCGCCAGCAGCCCGGGCTATGGCTACACCTTC
>TRBJ2-2|NA|TRBV2|TRBD1
CASRVTGGSGELFF
TGTGCCAGCAGGGTTACAGGGGGCTCCGGGGAGCTGTTTTTT
>TRBJ1-3|NA|TRBV5-1|NA
CASSLRGMTTDTIYF
TGCGCCAGCAGCTTGAGGGGGATGACTACCGACACCATATATTTT
>TRBJ2-5|NA|TRBV25-1|TRBD1
CASKGAYQETQYF
TGTGCCAGCAAGGGGGCGTACCAAGAGACCCAGTACTTC
>TRBJ2-3|NA|TRBV9|NA
CASSTTTDTQYF
TGTGCCAGCAGCACCACTACAGATACGCAGTATTTT
>TRBJ2-1|NA|TRBV5-4|TRBD2
CASSGAGGYEQFF
TGTGCCAGCAGCGGGGCGGGAGGATATGAGCAGTTCTTC
>TRBJ1-2|NA|TRBV19|NA
CASSQDLVDGYTF
TGTGCCAGTAGTCAGGATTTGGTTGATGGCTACACCTTC
>TRBJ2-2|NA|TRBV5-8|NA
CASRRSGELFF
TGTGCCAGCAGGAGGAGCGGGGAGCTGTTTTTT
>TRBJ2-1|NA|TRBV7-2|NA
CASSPAGTYNEQFF
TGTGCCAGCAGTCCCGCGGGCACCTACAATGAGCAGTTCTTC
>TRBJ2-1|NA|TRBV19|TRBD1
CASSIDGTGGLYNEQFF
TGTGCCAGTAGTATAGACGGGACAGGGGGCTTATACAATGAGCAGTTCTTC
>TRBJ2-5|NA|TRBV11-2|NA
CASSLLRGQETQYF
TGTGCCAGCAGCCTCCTTAGGGGCCAAGAGACCCAGTACTTC
>TRBJ1-5|NA|TRBV7-9|NA
CASSSQSPPQHF
TGTGCCAGCAGCTCCCAAAGCCCGCCCCAGCATTTT
>TRBJ2-1|NA|TRBV2|TRBD2
CARGGGNEQFF
TGTGCCCGCGGCGGGGGCAATGAGCAGTTCTTC
>TRBJ2-3|NA|TRBV9|TRBD2
CASSVRSSGSLYTQYF
TGTGCCAGCAGCGTGAGAAGTAGCGGGAGCCTATATACGCAGTATTTT
>TRBJ2-5|NA|TRBV5-1|NA
CASTPMGGGQETQYF
TGCGCCAGCACTCCTATGGGCGGAGGCCAAGAGACCCAGTACTTC
>TRBJ1-1|NA|TRBV7-8|NA
CASSLAETKLFTFF
TGTGCCAGCAGCTTAGCGGAGACGAAATTGTTTACTTTCTTT